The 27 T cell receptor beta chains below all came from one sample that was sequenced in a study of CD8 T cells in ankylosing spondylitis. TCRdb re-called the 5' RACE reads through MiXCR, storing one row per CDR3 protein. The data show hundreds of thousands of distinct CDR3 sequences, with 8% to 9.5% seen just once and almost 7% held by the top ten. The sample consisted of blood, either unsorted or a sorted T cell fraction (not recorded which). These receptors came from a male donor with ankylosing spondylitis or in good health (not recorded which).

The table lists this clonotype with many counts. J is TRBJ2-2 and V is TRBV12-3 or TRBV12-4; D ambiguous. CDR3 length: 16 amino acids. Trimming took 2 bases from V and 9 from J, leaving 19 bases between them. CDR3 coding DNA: TGTGCCAGCAGTTTATCTGGACCCCCAACAAGGCGGGAGCTGTTTTTT. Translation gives CASSLSGPPTRRELFF.

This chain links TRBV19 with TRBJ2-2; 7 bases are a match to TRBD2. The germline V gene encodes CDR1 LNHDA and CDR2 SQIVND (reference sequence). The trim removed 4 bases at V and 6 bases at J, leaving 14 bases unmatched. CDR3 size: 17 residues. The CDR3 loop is CASSRSHVGGLAGELFF. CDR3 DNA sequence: TGTGCCAGTAGTAGATCCCATGTGGGAGGGCTCGCCGGGGAGCTGTTTTTT.

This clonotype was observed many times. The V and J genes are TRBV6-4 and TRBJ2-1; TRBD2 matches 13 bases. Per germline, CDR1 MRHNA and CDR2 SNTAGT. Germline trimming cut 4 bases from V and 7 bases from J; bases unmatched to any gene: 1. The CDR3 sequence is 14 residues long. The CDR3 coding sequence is TGTGCCAGCAGTGCACTAGCGGGGGGGAATGAGCAGTTCTTC. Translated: CASSALAGGNEQFF.

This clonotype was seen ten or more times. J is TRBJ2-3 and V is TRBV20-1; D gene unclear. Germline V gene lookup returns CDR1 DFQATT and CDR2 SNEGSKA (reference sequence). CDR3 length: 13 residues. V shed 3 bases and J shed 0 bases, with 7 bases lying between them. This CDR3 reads CSASALSTDTQYF. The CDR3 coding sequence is TGCAGTGCTAGCGCATTGAGCACAGATACGCAGTATTTT.

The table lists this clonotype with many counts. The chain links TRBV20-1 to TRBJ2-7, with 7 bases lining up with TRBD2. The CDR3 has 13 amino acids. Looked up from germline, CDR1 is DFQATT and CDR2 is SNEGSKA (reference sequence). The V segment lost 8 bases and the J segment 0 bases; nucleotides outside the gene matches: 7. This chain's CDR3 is CSSERGSSYEQYF. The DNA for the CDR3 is TGCAGTTCGGAGCGGGGCAGCTCCTACGAGCAGTACTTC.

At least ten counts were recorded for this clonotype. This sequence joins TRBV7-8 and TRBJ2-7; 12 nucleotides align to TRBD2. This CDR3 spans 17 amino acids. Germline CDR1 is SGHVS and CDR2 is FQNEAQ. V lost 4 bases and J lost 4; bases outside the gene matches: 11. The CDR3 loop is CASSSPSGRASVYEQYF. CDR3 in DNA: TGTGCCAGCAGCTCCCCTAGCGGGAGGGCCTCCGTTTACGAGCAGTACTTC. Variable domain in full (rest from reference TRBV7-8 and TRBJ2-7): GAGVSQSPRYKVAKRGQDVALRCDPISGHVSLFWYQQALGQGPEFLTYFQNEAQLDKSGLPSDRFFAERPEGSVSTLKIQRTQQEDSAVYLCASSSPSGRASVYEQYFGPGTRLTVT.

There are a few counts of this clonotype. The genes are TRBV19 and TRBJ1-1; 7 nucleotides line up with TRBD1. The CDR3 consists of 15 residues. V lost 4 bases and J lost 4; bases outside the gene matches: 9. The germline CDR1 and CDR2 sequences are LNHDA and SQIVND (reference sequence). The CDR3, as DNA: TGTGCCAGTAGTAACCACCGACAGGGTACCACTGAAGCTTTCTTT. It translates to CASSNHRQGTTEAFF.

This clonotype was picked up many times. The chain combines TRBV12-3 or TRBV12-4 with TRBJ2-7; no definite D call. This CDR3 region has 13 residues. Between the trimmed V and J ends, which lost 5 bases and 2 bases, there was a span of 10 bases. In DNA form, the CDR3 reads TGTGCCAGCAGTCGAACGGGTGCCTACGAGCAGTACTTC. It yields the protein CASSRTGAYEQYF.

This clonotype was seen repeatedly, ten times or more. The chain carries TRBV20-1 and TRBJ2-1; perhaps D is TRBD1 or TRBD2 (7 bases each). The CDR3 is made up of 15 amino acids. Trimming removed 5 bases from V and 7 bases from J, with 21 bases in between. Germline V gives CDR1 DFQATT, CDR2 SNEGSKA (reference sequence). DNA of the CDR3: TGCAGTGCTGTTACCAGACAGGGAGCGGGAAATGAGCAGTTCTTC. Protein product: CSAVTRQGAGNEQFF.

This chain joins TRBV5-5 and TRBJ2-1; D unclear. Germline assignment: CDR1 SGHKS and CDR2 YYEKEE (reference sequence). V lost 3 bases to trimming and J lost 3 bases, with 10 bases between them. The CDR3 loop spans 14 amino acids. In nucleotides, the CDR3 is TGTGCCAGCAGCTCCGGTCCCGACTACAATGAGCAGTTCTTC. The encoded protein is CASSSGPDYNEQFF.

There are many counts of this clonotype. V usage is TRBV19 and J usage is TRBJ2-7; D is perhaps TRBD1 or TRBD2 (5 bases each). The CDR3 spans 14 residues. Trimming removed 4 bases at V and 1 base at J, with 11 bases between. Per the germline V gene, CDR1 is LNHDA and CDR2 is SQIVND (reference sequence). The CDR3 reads CASSRGGWSYEQYF. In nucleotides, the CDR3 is TGTGCCAGTAGTAGGGGCGGGTGGTCCTACGAGCAGTACTTC.

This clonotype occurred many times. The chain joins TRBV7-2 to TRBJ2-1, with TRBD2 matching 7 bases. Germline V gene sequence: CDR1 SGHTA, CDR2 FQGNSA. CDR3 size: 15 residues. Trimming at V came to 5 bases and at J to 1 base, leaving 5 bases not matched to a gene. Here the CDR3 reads CASSAASGSYNEQFF. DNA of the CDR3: TGTGCCAGCAGCGCCGCTAGCGGTTCCTACAATGAGCAGTTCTTC.

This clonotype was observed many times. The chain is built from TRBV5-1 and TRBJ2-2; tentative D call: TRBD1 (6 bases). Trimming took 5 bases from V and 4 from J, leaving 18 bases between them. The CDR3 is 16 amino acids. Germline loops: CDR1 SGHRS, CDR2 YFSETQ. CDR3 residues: CASSQDRNVLTGELFF. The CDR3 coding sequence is TGCGCCAGCAGTCAGGACAGAAATGTTCTCACCGGGGAGCTGTTTTTT.

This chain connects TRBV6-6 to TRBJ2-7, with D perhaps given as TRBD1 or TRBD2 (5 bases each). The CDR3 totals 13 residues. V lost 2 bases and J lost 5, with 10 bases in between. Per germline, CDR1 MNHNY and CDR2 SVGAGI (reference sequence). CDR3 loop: CASSYGGGNEQYF. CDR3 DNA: TGTGCCAGCAGTTACGGGGGTGGCAACGAGCAGTACTTC.

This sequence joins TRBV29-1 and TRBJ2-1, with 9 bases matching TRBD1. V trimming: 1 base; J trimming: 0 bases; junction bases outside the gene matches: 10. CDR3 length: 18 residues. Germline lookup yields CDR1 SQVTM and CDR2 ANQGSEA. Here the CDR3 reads CSVEGTGDFRSSYNEQFF. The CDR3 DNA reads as TGCAGCGTTGAAGGGACAGGGGACTTCCGTAGCTCCTACAATGAGCAGTTCTTC.

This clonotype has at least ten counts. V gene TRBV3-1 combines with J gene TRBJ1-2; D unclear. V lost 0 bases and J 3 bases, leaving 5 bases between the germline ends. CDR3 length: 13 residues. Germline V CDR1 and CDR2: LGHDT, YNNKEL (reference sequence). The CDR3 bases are TGTGCCAGCAGCCAAGATACCCACTATGGCTACACCTTC. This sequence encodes CASSQDTHYGYTF.

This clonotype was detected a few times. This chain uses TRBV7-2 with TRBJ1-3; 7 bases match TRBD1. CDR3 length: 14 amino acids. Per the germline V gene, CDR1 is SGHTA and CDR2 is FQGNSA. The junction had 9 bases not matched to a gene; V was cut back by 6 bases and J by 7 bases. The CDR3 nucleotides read TGTGCCAGCAGTCAGGGGGGGGAGAGGAACACCATATATTTT. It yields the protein CASSQGGERNTIYF. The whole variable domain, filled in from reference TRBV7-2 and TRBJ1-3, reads GAGVSQSPSNKVTEKGKDVELRCDPISGHTALYWYRQSLGQGLEFLIYFQGNSAPDKSGLPSDRFSAERTGGSVSTLTIQRTQQEDSAVYLCASSQGGERNTIYFGEGSWLTVV.

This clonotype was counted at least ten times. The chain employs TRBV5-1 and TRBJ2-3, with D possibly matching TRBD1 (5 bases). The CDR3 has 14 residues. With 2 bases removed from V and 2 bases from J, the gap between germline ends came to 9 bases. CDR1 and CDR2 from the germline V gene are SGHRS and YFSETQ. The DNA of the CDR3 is TGCGCCAGCAGCTTCACAGGAAACACAGATACGCAGTATTTT. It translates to CASSFTGNTDTQYF. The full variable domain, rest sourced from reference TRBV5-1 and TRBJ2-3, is KAGVTQTPRYLIKTRGQQVTLSCSPISGHRSVSWYQQTPGQGLQFLFEYFSETQRNKGNFPGRFSGRQFSNSRSEMNVSTLELGDSALYLCASSFTGNTDTQYFGPGTRLTVL.

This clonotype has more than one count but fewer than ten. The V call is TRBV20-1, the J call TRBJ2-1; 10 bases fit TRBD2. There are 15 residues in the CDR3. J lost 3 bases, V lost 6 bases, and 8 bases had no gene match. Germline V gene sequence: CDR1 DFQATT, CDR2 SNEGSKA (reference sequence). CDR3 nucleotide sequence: TGCAGTGCCATCTTGAGCGGGGGGGGCTACAATGAGCAGTTCTTC. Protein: CSAILSGGGYNEQFF.

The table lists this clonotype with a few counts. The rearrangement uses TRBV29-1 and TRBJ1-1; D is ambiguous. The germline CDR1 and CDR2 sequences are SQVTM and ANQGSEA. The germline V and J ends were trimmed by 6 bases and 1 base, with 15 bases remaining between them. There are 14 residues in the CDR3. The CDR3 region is CSVAVGRGNTEAFF. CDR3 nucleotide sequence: TGCAGCGTCGCTGTCGGTCGGGGGAACACTGAAGCTTTCTTT.

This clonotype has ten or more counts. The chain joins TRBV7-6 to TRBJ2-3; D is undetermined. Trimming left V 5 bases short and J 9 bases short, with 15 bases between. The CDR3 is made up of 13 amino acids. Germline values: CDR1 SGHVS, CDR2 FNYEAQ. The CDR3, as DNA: TGTGCCAGCAGCCCAACTGGTAGGGAAACGCAGTATTTT. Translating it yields CASSPTGRETQYF.

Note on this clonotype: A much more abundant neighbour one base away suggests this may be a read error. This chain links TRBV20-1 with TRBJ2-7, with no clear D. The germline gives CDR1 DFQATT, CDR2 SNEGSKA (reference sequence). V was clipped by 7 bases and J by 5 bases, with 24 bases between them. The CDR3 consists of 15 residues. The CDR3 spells CSVSRPVSRRNEQYF. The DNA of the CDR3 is TGCAGTGTCTCCAGACCCGTCTCACGTCGCAACGAGCAGTACTTC.

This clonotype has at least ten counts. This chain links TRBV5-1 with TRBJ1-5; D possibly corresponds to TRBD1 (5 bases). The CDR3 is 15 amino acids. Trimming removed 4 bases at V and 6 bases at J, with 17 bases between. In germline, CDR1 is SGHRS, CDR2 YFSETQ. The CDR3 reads CASSEGHLTSQPQHF. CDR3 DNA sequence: TGCGCCAGCAGCGAAGGACACCTTACAAGTCAGCCCCAGCATTTT. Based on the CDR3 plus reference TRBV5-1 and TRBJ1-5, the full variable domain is KAGVTQTPRYLIKTRGQQVTLSCSPISGHRSVSWYQQTPGQGLQFLFEYFSETQRNKGNFPGRFSGRQFSNSRSEMNVSTLELGDSALYLCASSEGHLTSQPQHFGDGTRLSIL.

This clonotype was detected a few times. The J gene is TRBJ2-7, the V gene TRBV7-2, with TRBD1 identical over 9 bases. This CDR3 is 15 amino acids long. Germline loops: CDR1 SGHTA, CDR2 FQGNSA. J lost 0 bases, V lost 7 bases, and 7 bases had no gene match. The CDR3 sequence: CASKDRGYGSYEQYF. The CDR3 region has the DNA TGTGCCAGCAAAGACAGGGGGTATGGCTCCTACGAGCAGTACTTC.

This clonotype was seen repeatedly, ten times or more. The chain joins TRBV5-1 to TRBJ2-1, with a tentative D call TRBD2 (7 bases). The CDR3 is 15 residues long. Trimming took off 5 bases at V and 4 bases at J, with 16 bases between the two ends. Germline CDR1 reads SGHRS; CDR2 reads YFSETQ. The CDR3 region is CASRADGGLYNEQFF. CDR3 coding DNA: TGCGCCAGCAGAGCCGACGGGGGGCTTTACAATGAGCAGTTCTTC.

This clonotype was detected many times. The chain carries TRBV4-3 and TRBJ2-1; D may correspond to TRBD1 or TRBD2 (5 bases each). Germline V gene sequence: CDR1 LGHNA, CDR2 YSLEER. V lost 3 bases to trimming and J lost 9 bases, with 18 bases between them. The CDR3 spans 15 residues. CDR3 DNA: TGCGCCAGCAGCCAGAGCGGAGGAATAAGGGGTGAGCAGTTCTTC. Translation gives CASSQSGGIRGEQFF.

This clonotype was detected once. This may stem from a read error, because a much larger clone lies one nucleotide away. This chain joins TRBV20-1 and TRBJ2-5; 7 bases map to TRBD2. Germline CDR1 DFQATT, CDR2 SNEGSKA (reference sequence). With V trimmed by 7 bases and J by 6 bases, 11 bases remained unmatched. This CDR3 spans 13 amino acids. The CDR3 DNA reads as TGCAGTGTAACGGGACTAACTCTAAAGACCCAGTACTTC. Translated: CSVTGLTLKTQYF.